A single sample is the source of the 15 T cell receptor beta chains below, sequenced in a study of blood T cell repertoires in COVID-19. Clones were sequenced by immunoSEQ multiplex PCR, and TCRdb holds only the in-frame ones, with some missing. The sample holds approximately 88,000 clones; 80% are singletons and the top ten take approximately 21%. The sequenced sample was peripheral blood. The origin of the receptors is a woman over 75 with acute or convalescent COVID-19.

V usage is TRBV15 and J usage is TRBJ1-2, with D uncertain. Germline loops: CDR1 LNHNV, CDR2 YYDKDF (reference sequence). The CDR3 contains 13 residues. V was cut by 0 bases and J by 4 bases, with 6 bases left in between. The CDR3 reads CATSRDSVYGYTF. The CDR3 nucleotides are TGTGCCACCAGCAGAGATTCGGTCTATGGCTACACCTTC.

This clone was counted a few times. The chain is built from TRBV4-1 and TRBJ2-7, with 7 bases aligning to TRBD2. V gave up 4 bases and J gave up 0 bases; unmatched junction bases: 3. The CDR3 sequence is 14 residues long. CDR1 and CDR2 (germline): MGHRA, YSYEKL. The CDR3 sequence: CASSLRTSSYEQYF. CDR3 DNA: TGCGCCAGCAGCCTCCGGACTAGCTCCTACGAGCAGTACTTC.

This rearrangement joins TRBV9 to TRBJ1-2, with 7 positions matching TRBD1. With 3 bases clipped from V and 1 base from J, the junction kept 9 bases outside the gene matches. Germline CDR1 reads SGDLS; CDR2 reads YYNGEE. CDR3 length: 16 amino acids. CDR3 sequence: CASSESGTENNYGYTF. CDR3 sequence (DNA): TGTGCCAGCAGCGAGTCTGGGACAGAAAATAACTATGGCTACACCTTC.

The chain employs TRBV6-4 and TRBJ2-3, with TRBD1 identical over 8 bases. Unmatched junction bases numbered 5, after V lost 6 bases and J lost 3 bases. The CDR3 covers 14 residues. The germline V gene has CDR1 MRHNA and CDR2 SNTAGT. The CDR3 loop is CASRLQGGTDTQYF. The DNA of the CDR3 is TGTGCCAGCAGGCTACAGGGGGGAACAGATACGCAGTATTTT.

This rearrangement joins TRBV5-8 to TRBJ1-1; D gene ambiguous. The V and J ends lost 3 bases and 3 bases respectively, with 9 bases between them. CDR1 and CDR2 from the germline V gene are SGHTS and YDEGEE. The CDR3 runs to 13 residues. CDR3 residues: CASSYDIYTEAFF. CDR3 nucleotides: TGTGCCAGCAGCTACGACATCTACACTGAAGCTTTCTTT.

Worth noting for this clone: The same CDR3 also results from other DNA sequences found in this sample. The J gene is TRBJ2-1, the V gene TRBV5-1, with 9 positions matching TRBD2. The CDR3 runs to 16 residues. V shed 2 bases and J 0 bases; nucleotides not matched to a gene: 3. CDR1 SGHRS and CDR2 YFSETQ come from the germline V gene. Here the CDR3 reads CASSFLAGSSYNEQFF. The DNA of the CDR3 is TGCGCCAGCAGCTTCCTAGCGGGAAGCTCCTACAATGAGCAGTTCTTC.

This clone was seen just once. J is TRBJ2-1 and V is TRBV29-1; 11 nucleotides agree with TRBD1. Germline lookup yields CDR1 SQVTM and CDR2 ANQGSEA. The CDR3 contains 16 residues. V trimming: 0 bases; J trimming: 9 bases; junction bases outside the gene matches: 10. The CDR3 DNA sequence: TGCAGCGTTGAAGATCTTTTTTTCGGGACAGGGGGTGAGCAGTTCTTC. Translating it yields CSVEDLFFGTGGEQFF.

The chain uses TRBV10-3 and TRBJ1-3; 8 positions match TRBD1. Trimming removed 6 bases from V and 0 bases from J; junction bases left unmatched: 4. The CDR3 is 15 amino acids. Germline V gene data show CDR1 as ENHRY and CDR2 as SYGVKD. CDR3 sequence: CAIRGQDPSGNTIYF. The CDR3 DNA is TGTGCCATCAGGGGACAGGACCCCTCTGGAAACACCATATATTTT.

The CDR3 DNA follows: TGTGCCAGCAGCTTAGACGGGGACAGGGGCCCGGGCAATGAGCAGTTCTTC. Translation: CASSLDGDRGPGNEQFF. The chain joins TRBV7-9 to TRBJ2-1; TRBD1 aligns across 10 bases. The V segment lost 1 base and the J segment 6 bases; nucleotides outside the gene matches: 9. CDR1 SEHNR and CDR2 FQNEAQ come from the germline V gene (reference sequence). This CDR3 is built from 17 residues.

V is TRBV29-1 and J is TRBJ2-3; 14 bases line up with TRBD2. Per the germline V gene, CDR1 is SQVTM and CDR2 is ANQGSEA. The CDR3 has 16 residues. J was trimmed by 7 bases and V by 4 bases; bases with no gene match: 10. The chain's CDR3 is CSVGGLAGGSPNTQYF. CDR3 sequence (DNA): TGCAGCGTTGGAGGACTAGCGGGGGGATCCCCAAATACGCAGTATTTT.

The V and J genes are TRBV5-1 and TRBJ1-2; 11 bases are a match to TRBD1. Germline assignment: CDR1 SGHRS and CDR2 YFSETQ. The CDR3 is 15 amino acids. Trimming removed 4 bases from V and 3 bases from J; junction bases left unmatched: 5. Here the CDR3 DNA reads TGCGCCAGCAGCGGAAAGGGACAGGGGGACTATGGCTACACCTTC. Its protein is CASSGKGQGDYGYTF.

This chain uses TRBV25-1 with TRBJ2-1, with D perhaps matching TRBD2 (6 bases). V was pared by 6 bases and J by 6 bases, with 21 bases between. Per germline, CDR1 MGHDK and CDR2 SYGVNS. The CDR3 is 16 amino acids. This CDR3 reads CASSTSLQTLSNEQFF. CDR3 bases: TGTGCCAGCAGCACTAGCCTTCAAACTCTCTCCAATGAGCAGTTCTTC.

This chain links TRBV4-2 with TRBJ2-1; D gene uncertain. The CDR3 totals 14 residues. The V gene's germline CDR1 is LGHNA and CDR2 YNFKEQ. Trimming removed 1 base at V and 7 bases at J, with 11 bases between. The CDR3 region is CASSQVPNSNEQFF. Written as DNA, the CDR3 is TGTGCCAGCAGCCAAGTCCCCAACTCTAATGAGCAGTTCTTC.

The V call is TRBV5-8, the J call TRBJ1-5, with D hard to call. Germline V gene sequence: CDR1 SGHTS, CDR2 YDEGEE. CDR3 length: 13 amino acids. V lost 1 base and J lost 4, with 6 bases in between. The DNA of the CDR3 is TGTGCCAGCAGCTTGACAGTGAATCAGCCCCAGCATTTT. Its protein product is CASSLTVNQPQHF. The variable domain in full, with the rest retrieved from reference TRBV5-8 and TRBJ1-5, is EAGVTQSPTHLIKTRGQQATLRCSPISGHTSVYWYQQALGLGLQFLLWYDEGEERNRGNFPPRFSGRQFPNYSSELNVNALELEDSALYLCASSLTVNQPQHFGDGTRLSIL.

The chain couples TRBV11-3 to TRBJ2-1; perhaps TRBD2 as D (5 bases). Germline-derived CDR1 and CDR2 are SGHNT and YENEEA. Trimming stripped 5 bases from V and 4 bases from J, with 12 bases between. The CDR3 length is 14 residues. The CDR3 spells CASSPSRGYNEQFF. DNA of the CDR3: TGTGCCAGCAGCCCCTCCAGAGGGTACAATGAGCAGTTCTTC.